The subject of this entry is one T cell receptor beta chain. Antigen unknown. These data are taken from a study of cytomegalovirus exposure and HLA in healthy donors. General observations from the study: Later on, a genetic analysis was performed. It linked a missense variant in DCLRE1C with V- and J-gene trimming of TCR beta.

Both 60 Vbeta primers and 13 Jbeta primers went into the PCR. The protocol was immunoSEQ multiplex PCR, while the TCRdb copy is restricted to in-frame clones and leaves out a portion. Of around 72,000 clones listed, 65% to 70% were seen once; the top ten hold about 20%. CDR1 and CDR2 from the germline V gene are MRHNA and SNTAGT. Between the trimmed V and J ends, which lost 2 bases and 8 bases, there was a span of 15 bases. CDR3 length: 14 residues. When sampled, the donors appeared nominally healthy, though they likely had unrecorded immune exposures. Sequencing used PBMCs. This chain connects TRBV6-4 to TRBJ1-2; D uncertain. The sequence derives from a man aged 35 to 55 in good health and CMV-seropositive. CDR3 in amino acids: CASSDVAGFGGYTF. CDR3 DNA sequence: TGTGCCAGCAGTGACGTGGCGGGCTTTGGAGGCTACACCTTC.